This entry describes one T cell receptor beta chain. Its antigen remains unidentified. This sample was included in a study of response to subunit inactivated influenza vaccine. TCRdb independently ran MiXCR on the RT-PCR reads; one entry per CDR3 protein. The profile covers roughly 620,000 distinct CDR3 sequences, with roughly 10% appearing a single time and about 10% taken by the ten largest. Looked up from germline, CDR1 is MNHEY and CDR2 is SVGAGI. V was clipped by 2 bases and J by 7 bases, with 18 bases between them. The CDR3 has 15 amino acids. Study findings and constraints: The authors put forward the suggestion that each seasonal influenza vaccination may bring in only a limited number of new T cells.

The data were also submitted as part of a second study, on T cells expressing NK-cell markers. That paper notes: Generation of TCR beta cDNA was performed by 5'RACE template switching incorporating UMIs.

The source was PBMCs from blood, collected on the day of vaccination. The TCR originated in a man aged 50 or older who received an inactivated influenza vaccine. V and J are TRBV6-5 and TRBJ2-7, with D unresolved. CDR3 bases: TGTGCCAGCAGTTACCATGATGGTCCGCTACGGGAGCAGTACTTC. Amino acids: CASSYHDGPLREQYF.